The present TCR beta chain was sequenced within a study of blood T cell repertoires in COVID-19. Study as a whole: PBMCs, B-cell-depleted T cells, or T cells were the source of the cDNA or gDNA that made up the material.

In the authors' workflow: It was from reference gene primer amplification that nucleated cell counts were estimated. Measured with immunoSEQ multiplex PCR; TCRdb has only the in-frame clones, and not every one. The V and J calls and clone size are taken from that table; D and trimming were inferred from the DNA. The sample lists some 100,000 clones, approximately 90% occurring once. Trimming took 4 bases from V and 5 from J, leaving 12 bases between them. Germline values: CDR1 SGHRS, CDR2 YFSETQ. The CDR3 has 14 residues. The J gene is TRBJ2-2, the V gene TRBV5-1; perhaps TRBD2 as D (5 bases). Sequencing input: peripheral blood. This TCR was recovered from a human donor in a cohort sampled during active COVID-19. CDR3 DNA sequence: TGCGCCAGCAGCCGTATCTCGGGGACCGGGGAGCTGTTTTTT. It yields the protein CASSRISGTGELFF. The full variable domain, its missing parts supplied by reference TRBV5-1 and TRBJ2-2, is KAGVTQTPRYLIKTRGQQVTLSCSPISGHRSVSWYQQTPGQGLQFLFEYFSETQRNKGNFPGRFSGRQFSNSRSEMNVSTLELGDSALYLCASSRISGTGELFFGEGSRLTVL.